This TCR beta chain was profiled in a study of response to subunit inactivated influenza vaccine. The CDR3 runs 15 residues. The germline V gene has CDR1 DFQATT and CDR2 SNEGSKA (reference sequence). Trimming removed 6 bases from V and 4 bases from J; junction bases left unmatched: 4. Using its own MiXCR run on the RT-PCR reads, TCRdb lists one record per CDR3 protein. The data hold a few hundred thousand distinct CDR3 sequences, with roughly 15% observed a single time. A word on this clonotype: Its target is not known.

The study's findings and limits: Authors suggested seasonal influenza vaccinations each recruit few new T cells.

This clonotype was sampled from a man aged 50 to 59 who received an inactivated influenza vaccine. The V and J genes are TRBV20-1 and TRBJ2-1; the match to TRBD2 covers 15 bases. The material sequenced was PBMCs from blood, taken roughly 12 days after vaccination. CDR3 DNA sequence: TGCAGTGCGTCGGGACTAGCGGGGGGTTACAATGAGCAGTTCTTC. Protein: CSASGLAGGYNEQFF.